This T cell receptor beta chain was retrieved from a study of cytomegalovirus exposure and HLA in healthy donors. Overall study results and limits: From TCR beta sequences, most subjects' HLA-A and HLA-B alleles were reportedly predicted accurately. Available immune exposure information was restricted to CMV serostatus only.

V lost 3 bases and J lost 0; bases outside the gene matches: 5. The germline gives CDR1 SGHVS, CDR2 FQNEAQ. CDR3 length: 16 residues. PCR involved 60 Vbeta and 13 Jbeta primers. Sequenced by immunoSEQ multiplex PCR; TCRdb stores in-frame clones only, minus some. The table has 200,000 to 250,000 clones, about four fifths seen once. On this clone: As yet, its antigen is unknown.

The rearrangement joins TRBV7-8 to TRBJ1-1; 9 nucleotides agree with TRBD1. Input material: PBMCs. The clonotype originates from a man under 40 in good health and CMV-seronegative. CDR3 amino acids: CASSFNRGLMNTEAFF. DNA for the CDR3: TGTGCCAGCAGCTTCAACAGGGGGCTAATGAACACTGAAGCTTTCTTT.